This section outlines one T cell receptor beta chain sequence together with its context. The clone's antigen remains unknown. Base quality data are lacking; no much larger clone is found one base away. This specimen comes from a study of CD4+ T cells in melanoma (dated by TCRdb to between 2021 and 2024). Background for the entire study: Neoantigen-specific CD4+ T cells in human melanoma were investigated in the study.

The library came from the immunoSEQ multiplex PCR assay. Imported from immuneACCESS, the table was reduced by TCRdb to in-frame sequences with V and J called. These copies leave out some clones; in studies compared against another copy, an unresolved V gene accounts for under half, and the cause of the remainder is not known. The sample yields some 14,000 clones; about 62% were counted once. The ten largest clonotypes hold approximately 15% of the sample. General study outcomes and caveats: Neoantigen-specific CD4+ T cells in melanoma were reported to show diverse differentiation states. Neoantigen-specific CD4+ T cells were reported to be correlated with the function of CD8+ T cells, macrophages and B cells.

Patients with melanoma were used as donors. The source is a human donor with melanoma. The sequenced material came from cells from a culture (not recorded whether cultured in vitro).

The CDR3 protein: CASSARLAGGWDEQFF. The sequenced DNA: TGTGCCAGCAGTGCTAGACTAGCGGGGGGGTGGGATGAGCAGTTCTTC. The chain is assembled from TRBV6-1 and TRBJ2-1; 14 bases in between match TRBD2. CDR1 and CDR2, looked up from the germline V gene, are MNHNS and SASEGT. The germline V end is reduced by 4 bases and the J end by 8 bases; junction bases left unmatched: 7. Counted from cysteine to phenylalanine, this CDR3 has 16 amino acids. The retained sequence is limited to the CDR3, 48 bases, with the frame set at the first base.